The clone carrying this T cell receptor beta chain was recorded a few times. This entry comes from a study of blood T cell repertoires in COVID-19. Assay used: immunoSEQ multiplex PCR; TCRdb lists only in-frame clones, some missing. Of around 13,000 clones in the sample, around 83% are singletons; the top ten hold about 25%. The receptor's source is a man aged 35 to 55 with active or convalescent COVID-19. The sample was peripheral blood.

CDR3 sequence (DNA): TGTGCCGCGGGGGGGTTTGAGGAGCAGTTCTTC. Its translation: CAAGGFEEQFF. The V and J genes are TRBV5-4 and TRBJ2-1; 9 positions agree with TRBD2. The length of the CDR3 is 11 residues. With V trimmed by 10 bases and J by 10 bases, 6 bases remained unmatched. CDR1 and CDR2 from the germline V gene are SGHNT and YYREEE (reference sequence). Variable domain in full (rest from reference TRBV5-4 and TRBJ2-1): ETGVTQSPTHLIKTRGQQVTLRCSSQSGHNTVSWYQQALGQGPQFIFQYYREEENGRGNFPPRFSGLQFPNYSSELNVNALELDDSALYLCAAGGFEEQFFGPGTRLTVL.